This TCR beta chain was identified in a study of T cell changes during pregnancy in multiple sclerosis. The V end was cut by 1 base, the J end by 7 bases, with 13 bases between. The CDR3 is 14 amino acids. Germline lookup yields CDR1 SGDLS and CDR2 YYNGEE. Profiled with immunoSEQ multiplex PCR; TCRdb holds only in-frame clones, not every one. The sample holds 100,000 to 130,000 clones, roughly 92% seen once. This chain uses TRBV9 with TRBJ2-3, with unresolved D. Sequencing used peripheral blood, obtained in the third trimester of pregnancy. This TCR came from a female donor in good health, enrolled as a control in a pregnancy study. The CDR3 sequence is CASSVRFEDNTQYF. The CDR3 nucleotides are TGTGCCAGCAGCGTAAGGTTCGAGGATAATACGCAGTATTTT.